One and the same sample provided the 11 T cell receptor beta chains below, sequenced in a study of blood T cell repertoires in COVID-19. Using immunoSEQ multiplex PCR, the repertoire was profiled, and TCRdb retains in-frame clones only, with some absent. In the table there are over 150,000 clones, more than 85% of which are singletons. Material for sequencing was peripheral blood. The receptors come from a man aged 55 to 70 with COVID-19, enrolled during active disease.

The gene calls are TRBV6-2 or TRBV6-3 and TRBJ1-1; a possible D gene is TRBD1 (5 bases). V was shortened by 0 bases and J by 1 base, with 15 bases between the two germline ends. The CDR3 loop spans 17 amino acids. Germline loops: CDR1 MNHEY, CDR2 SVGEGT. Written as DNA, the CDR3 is TGTGCCAGCAGTTACTCCAGGACATCACTTCGGAACACTGAAGCTTTCTTT. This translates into CASSYSRTSLRNTEAFF.

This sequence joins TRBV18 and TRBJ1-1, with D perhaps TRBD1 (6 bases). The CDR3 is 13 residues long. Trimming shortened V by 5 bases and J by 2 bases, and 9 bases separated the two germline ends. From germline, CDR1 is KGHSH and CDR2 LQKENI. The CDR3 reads CASSRTDNTEAFF. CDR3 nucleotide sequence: TGTGCCAGCTCAAGGACAGATAACACTGAAGCTTTCTTT.

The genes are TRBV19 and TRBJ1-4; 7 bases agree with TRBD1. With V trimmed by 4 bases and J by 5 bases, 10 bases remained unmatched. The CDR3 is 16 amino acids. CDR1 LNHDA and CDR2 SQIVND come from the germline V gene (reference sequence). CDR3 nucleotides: TGTGCCAGTAGTACTGGATGGACAGGTTCCAATGAAAAACTGTTTTTT. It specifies CASSTGWTGSNEKLFF.

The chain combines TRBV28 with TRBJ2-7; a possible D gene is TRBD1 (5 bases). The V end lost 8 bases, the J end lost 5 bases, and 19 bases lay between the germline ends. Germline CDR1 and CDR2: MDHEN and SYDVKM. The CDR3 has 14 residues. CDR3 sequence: CASVTSQGLHEQYF. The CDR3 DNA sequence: TGTGCCAGCGTCACTTCTCAGGGTTTGCACGAGCAGTACTTC.

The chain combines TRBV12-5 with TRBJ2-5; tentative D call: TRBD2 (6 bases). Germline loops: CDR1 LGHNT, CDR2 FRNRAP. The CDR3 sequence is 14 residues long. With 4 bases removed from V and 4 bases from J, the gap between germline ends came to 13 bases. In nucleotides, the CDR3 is TGTGCTAGTGGTTCGGGGGTCCTCGGAGAGACCCAGTACTTC. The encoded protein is CASGSGVLGETQYF.

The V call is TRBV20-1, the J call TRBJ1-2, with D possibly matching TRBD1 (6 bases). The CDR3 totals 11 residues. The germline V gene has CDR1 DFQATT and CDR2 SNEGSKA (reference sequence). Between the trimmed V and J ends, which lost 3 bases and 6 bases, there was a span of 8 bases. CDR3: CSASPGDGYTF. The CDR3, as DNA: TGCAGTGCTAGCCCAGGGGATGGCTACACCTTC.

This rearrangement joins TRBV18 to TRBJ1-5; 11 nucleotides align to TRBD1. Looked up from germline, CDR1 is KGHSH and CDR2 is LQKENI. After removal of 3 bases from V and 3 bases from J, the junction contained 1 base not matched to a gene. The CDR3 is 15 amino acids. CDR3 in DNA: TGTGCCAGCTCACCGGACAGGGGGCTCAATCAGCCCCAGCATTTT. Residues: CASSPDRGLNQPQHF.

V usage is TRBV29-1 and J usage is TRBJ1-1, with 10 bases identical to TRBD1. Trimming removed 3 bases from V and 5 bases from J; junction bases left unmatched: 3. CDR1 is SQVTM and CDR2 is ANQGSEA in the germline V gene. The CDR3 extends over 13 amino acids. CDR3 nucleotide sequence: TGCAGCGTTGAGGGACAGGGGAGAACTGAAGCTTTCTTT. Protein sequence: CSVEGQGRTEAFF.

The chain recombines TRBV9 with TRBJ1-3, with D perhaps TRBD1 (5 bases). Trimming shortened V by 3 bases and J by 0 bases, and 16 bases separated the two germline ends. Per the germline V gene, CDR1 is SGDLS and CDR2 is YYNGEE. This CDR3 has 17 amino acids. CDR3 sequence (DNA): TGTGCCAGCAGCGCCAGCTCGGGGGGAAGCTCTGGAAACACCATATATTTT. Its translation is CASSASSGGSSGNTIYF.

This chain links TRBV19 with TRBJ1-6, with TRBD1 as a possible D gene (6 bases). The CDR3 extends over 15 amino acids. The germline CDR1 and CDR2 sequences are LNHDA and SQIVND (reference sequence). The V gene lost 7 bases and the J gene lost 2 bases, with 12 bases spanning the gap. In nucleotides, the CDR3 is TGTGCCAGTAAGGGGGACGACGCCTATAATTCACCCCTCCACTTT. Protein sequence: CASKGDDAYNSPLHF. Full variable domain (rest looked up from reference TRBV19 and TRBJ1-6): DGGITQSPKYLFRKEGQNVTLSCEQNLNHDAMYWYRQDPGQGLRLIYYSQIVNDFQKGDIAEGYSVSREKKESFPLTVTSAQKNPTAFYLCASKGDDAYNSPLHFGNGTRLTVT.

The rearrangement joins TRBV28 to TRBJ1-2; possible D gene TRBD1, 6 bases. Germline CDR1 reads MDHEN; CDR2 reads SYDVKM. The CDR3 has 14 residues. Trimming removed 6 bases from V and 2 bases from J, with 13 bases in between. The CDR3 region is CASRERDKNYGYTF. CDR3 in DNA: TGTGCCAGCAGGGAAAGGGACAAGAACTATGGCTACACCTTC.